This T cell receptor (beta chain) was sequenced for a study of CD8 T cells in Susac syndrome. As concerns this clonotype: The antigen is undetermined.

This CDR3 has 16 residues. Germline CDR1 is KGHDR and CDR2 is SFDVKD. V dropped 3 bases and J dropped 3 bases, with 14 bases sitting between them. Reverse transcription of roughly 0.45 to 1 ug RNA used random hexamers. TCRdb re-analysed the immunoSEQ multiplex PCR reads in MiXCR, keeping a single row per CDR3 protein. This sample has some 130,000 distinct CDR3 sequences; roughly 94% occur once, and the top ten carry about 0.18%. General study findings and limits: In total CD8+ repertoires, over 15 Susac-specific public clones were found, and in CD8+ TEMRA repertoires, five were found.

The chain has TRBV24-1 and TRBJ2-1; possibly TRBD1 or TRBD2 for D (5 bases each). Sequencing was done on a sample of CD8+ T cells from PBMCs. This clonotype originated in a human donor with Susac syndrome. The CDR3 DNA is TGTGCCACCAGTGATACCCGAACGGGACGCTACAATGAGCAGTTCTTC. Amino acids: CATSDTRTGRYNEQFF.